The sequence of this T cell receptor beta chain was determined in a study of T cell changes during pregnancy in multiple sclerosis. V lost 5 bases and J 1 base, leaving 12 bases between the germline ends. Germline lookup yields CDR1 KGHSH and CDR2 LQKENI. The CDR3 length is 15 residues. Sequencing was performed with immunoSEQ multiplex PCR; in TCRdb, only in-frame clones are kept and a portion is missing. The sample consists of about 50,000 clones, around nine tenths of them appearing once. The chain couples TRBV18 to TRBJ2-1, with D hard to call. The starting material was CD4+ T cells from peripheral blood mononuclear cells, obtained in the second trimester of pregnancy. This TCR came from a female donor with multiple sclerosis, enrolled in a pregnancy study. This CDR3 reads CASSSTSTSYNEQFF. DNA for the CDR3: TGTGCCAGCTCATCAACATCGACATCCTACAATGAGCAGTTCTTC. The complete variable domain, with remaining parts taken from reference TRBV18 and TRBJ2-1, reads NAGVMQNPRHLVRRRGQEARLRCSPMKGHSHVYWYRQLPEEGLKFMVYLQKENIIDESGMPKERFSAEFPKEGPSILRIQQVVRGDSAAYFCASSSTSTSYNEQFFGPGTRLTVL.